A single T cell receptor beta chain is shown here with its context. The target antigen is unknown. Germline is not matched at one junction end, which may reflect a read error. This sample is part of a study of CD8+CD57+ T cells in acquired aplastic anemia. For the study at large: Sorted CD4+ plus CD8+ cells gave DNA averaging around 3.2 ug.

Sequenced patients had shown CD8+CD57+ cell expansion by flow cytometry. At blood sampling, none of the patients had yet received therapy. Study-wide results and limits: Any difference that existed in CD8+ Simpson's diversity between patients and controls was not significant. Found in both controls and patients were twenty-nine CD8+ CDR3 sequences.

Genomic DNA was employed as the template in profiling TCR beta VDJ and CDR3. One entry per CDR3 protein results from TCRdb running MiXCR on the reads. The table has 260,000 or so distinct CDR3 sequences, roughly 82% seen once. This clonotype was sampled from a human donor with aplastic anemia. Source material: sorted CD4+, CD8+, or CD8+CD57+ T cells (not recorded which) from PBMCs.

The DNA for the CDR3 is TGTGCCAGCTCCTCCGATCCCACAGCCACGCCGTATTTTTTT. This encodes CASSSDPTATPYFF. The chain links TRBV7-8 to TRBJ2-3; no clear D gene. Germline CDR1 reads SGHVS; CDR2 reads FQNEAQ. The CDR3 length is 14 residues.